The next 3 T cell receptor beta chains were all read from a single sample in a study of cytomegalovirus exposure and HLA in healthy donors. 13 Jbeta primers and 60 Vbeta primers were used for the PCR. The table came from immunoSEQ multiplex PCR; TCRdb's copy has only in-frame clones and leaves some out. The sample's table shows fewer than 130,000 clones. Sequencing was performed on PBMCs. These TCRs come from a man between 50 and 59 years old in good health and CMV-seronegative.

The rearrangement uses TRBV5-1 and TRBJ2-7, with TRBD1 as a possible D gene (6 bases). The V gene's germline CDR1 is SGHRS and CDR2 YFSETQ. Trimming removed 2 bases from V and 0 bases from J, with 12 bases in between. The CDR3 has 15 residues. The CDR3 region is CASSLQGFPSYEQYF. CDR3 bases: TGCGCCAGCAGCTTACAGGGATTCCCCTCCTACGAGCAGTACTTC.

The chain employs TRBV5-6 and TRBJ2-2; 11 nucleotides agree with TRBD2. Germline trimming cut 2 bases from V and 0 bases from J; bases unmatched to any gene: 3. The CDR3 has 17 amino acids. Germline V gene lookup returns CDR1 SGHDT and CDR2 YYEEEE. The CDR3 region has the DNA TGTGCCAGCAGCTTTGCGGGACTAGCGGCGAACACCGGGGAGCTGTTTTTT. Its translation: CASSFAGLAANTGELFF.

The CDR3 is CASSRATGGGEAFF. In nucleotides, the CDR3 is TGCGCCAGCAGCCGCGCAACAGGGGGAGGTGAAGCTTTCTTT. The chain carries TRBV5-1 and TRBJ1-1; TRBD1 aligns across 8 bases. This CDR3 has 14 amino acids. Germline V lookup: CDR1 SGHRS, CDR2 YFSETQ. With 4 bases clipped from V and 7 bases from J, the junction kept 9 bases outside the gene matches.